The sequence of this T cell receptor (beta chain) was determined in a study of blood T cell repertoires in COVID-19. The wider study: The United States, Italy and Spain were the sources of the acute and convalescent COVID-19 samples.

Profiling relied on immunoSEQ multiplex PCR, and the TCRdb table lists in-frame clones only, not all of them. The sample holds more than 80,000 clones, 76% seen once. With 5 bases removed from V and 5 bases from J, the gap between germline ends came to 24 bases. This CDR3 has 17 residues. The germline V gene encodes CDR1 SEHNR and CDR2 FQNEAQ (reference sequence). The chain employs TRBV7-9 and TRBJ1-1, with D perhaps matching TRBD1 (6 bases). Sample: peripheral blood. This TCR derives from a man older than 75 with COVID-19, enrolled during active disease. The DNA of the CDR3 is TGTGCCAGCAGCCAGCGCCGGACCAGGGGAATAGATACTGAAGCTTTCTTT. The encoded protein is CASSQRRTRGIDTEAFF.